One sample yielded the 8 T cell receptor beta chains listed below, sequenced in a study of identical twins. TCRdb used MiXCR to reprocess the 5' RACE reads, holding one entry per CDR3 protein. This sample yields approximately 490,000 distinct CDR3 sequences, of which 20% to 25% are seen a single time; around 0.47% belongs to the top ten. The same data also went into a second study, on yellow fever vaccine responses in identical twins.

Sequenced sample: CD4+ T cells sorted from blood. The source is a woman under 30 in good health.

This clonotype has only a few counts. The CDR3 DNA reads TGTGCCAGCAGCCCGGGACTAGCGGGAGGGCGGGCGATAACGAATGAGCAGTTCTTC. Translating gives CASSPGLAGGRAITNEQFF. The chain couples TRBV9 to TRBJ2-1; 16 bases map to TRBD2. Germline V gives CDR1 SGDLS, CDR2 YYNGEE. The CDR3 totals 19 residues. Germline trimming cut 4 bases from V and 7 bases from J; bases unmatched to any gene: 14.

CDR3 nucleotide sequence: TGTGCCAGCAGTTTCGGGTACGTGGAGACCCAGTACTTC. It translates to CASSFGYVETQYF. The chain couples TRBV12-3 or TRBV12-4 to TRBJ2-5; D unclear. CDR3 size: 13 residues. Deletions cut 3 bases from V and 5 bases from J, with 10 bases between.

This clonotype was found a few times. The rearrangement links TRBV24-1 to TRBJ2-5; TRBD2 matches at 9 bases. Unmatched junction bases numbered 7, after V lost 7 bases and J lost 2 bases. The CDR3 covers 15 residues. The germline gives CDR1 KGHDR, CDR2 SFDVKD. CDR3 coding DNA: TGTGCCACCAGCTTACTAGCGGGCGGGCAAGAGACCCAGTACTTC. It codes for CATSLLAGGQETQYF.

This chain joins TRBV9 and TRBJ1-6; the D is unclear. Germline CDR1 and CDR2: SGDLS and YYNGEE. There are 15 residues in the CDR3. V lost 2 bases, J lost 7 bases, and 13 bases lay in between. The CDR3 spells CASSVNWAGNSPLHF. DNA for the CDR3: TGTGCCAGCAGCGTTAATTGGGCAGGAAATTCACCCCTCCACTTT.

This chain links TRBV4-1 with TRBJ2-1; the match to TRBD1 covers 7 bases. V gave up 2 bases and J gave up 9 bases; unmatched junction bases: 4. The CDR3 is 13 residues long. Germline V gene lookup returns CDR1 MGHRA and CDR2 YSYEKL. The CDR3 is CASSQNRQGEQFF. The CDR3 bases are TGCGCCAGCAGCCAAAACCGACAGGGTGAGCAGTTCTTC.

This clonotype was observed a few times. The chain carries TRBV19 and TRBJ2-7; a weak D match, TRBD2 (6 bases). Germline CDR1 and CDR2: LNHDA and SQIVND (reference sequence). This CDR3 region has 14 residues. Trimming removed 3 bases at V and 3 bases at J, with 12 bases between. CDR3 amino acids: CASSIVPGVYEQYF. CDR3 DNA: TGTGCCAGTAGTATCGTCCCGGGGGTCTACGAGCAGTACTTC.

The genes are TRBV10-2 and TRBJ2-3; 12 nucleotides align to TRBD2. This CDR3 is 15 amino acids long. From germline, CDR1 is WSHSY and CDR2 SAAADI. V shed 6 bases and J 8 bases; nucleotides not matched to a gene: 9. CDR3 in amino acids: CASRLAGGRSGTQYF. CDR3 coding DNA: TGCGCCAGCAGACTAGCGGGGGGCCGTTCGGGTACGCAGTATTTT.

This clonotype was detected only a few times. The chain combines TRBV4-1 with TRBJ2-5, with 10 bases that match TRBD2. J gave up 4 bases and V 1 base, and 12 bases lay outside the gene matches. The germline gives CDR1 MGHRA, CDR2 YSYEKL. The CDR3 is 18 amino acids. The CDR3 here is CASSQGRTSGGRGETQYF. The DNA of the CDR3 is TGCGCCAGCAGCCAAGGCCGGACTAGCGGAGGGAGAGGAGAGACCCAGTACTTC.